Ten or more counts support the clone carrying this TCR beta chain. The antigen remains unidentified. The CDR3 spans 14 residues. Germline CDR1 SQVTM, CDR2 ANQGSEA. Trimming at V came to 6 bases and at J to 1 base, leaving 3 bases not matched to a gene. A CD8+CD4-CCR7+CD45RA+ phenotype served as the sorting definition for naive CD8 T cells. The sample originates from a study of molecular identifiers for immune sequencing clone quantification. The study's findings and limits: A shared barcode on identical TCR molecules could lead to underestimated sizes for highly expanded clones. Clones above 20 RNA copies contained over 98% of effector molecules but under 1% of naive ones.

TCRdb itself ran the PCR reads through MiXCR, one entry per CDR3 protein. The data show hundreds of thousands of distinct CDR3 sequences, about 25% seen once. The chain recombines TRBV29-1 with TRBJ2-3; TRBD2 aligns across 11 bases. Specimen: naive CD8+ T cells from blood, with Jurkat cell RNA spiked in. Sample subset: FACS-sorted CD8+CD4-CCR7+CD45RA+ naive T cells. The TCR originated in a human donor in good health. Some libraries in this study had Jurkat cell RNA spiked in. CDR3 protein: CSVILAGGTDTQYF. The CDR3 DNA sequence: TGCAGCGTCATACTAGCGGGGGGCACAGATACGCAGTATTTT.